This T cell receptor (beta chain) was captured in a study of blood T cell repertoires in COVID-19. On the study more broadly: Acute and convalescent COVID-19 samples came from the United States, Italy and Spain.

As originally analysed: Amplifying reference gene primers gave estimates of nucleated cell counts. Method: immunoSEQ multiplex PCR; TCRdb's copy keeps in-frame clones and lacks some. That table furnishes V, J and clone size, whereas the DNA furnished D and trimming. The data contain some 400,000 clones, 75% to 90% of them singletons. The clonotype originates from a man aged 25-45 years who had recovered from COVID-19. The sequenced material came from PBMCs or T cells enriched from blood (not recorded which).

The CDR3 sequence is CASSPRVLPGGAYGYTF. The CDR3 DNA follows: TGTGCCAGCAGCCCCCGGGTGTTGCCAGGAGGGGCTTATGGCTACACCTTC. The chain uses TRBV7-2 and TRBJ1-2; D perhaps matches TRBD1 (5 bases). The length of the CDR3 is 17 residues. Germline CDR1 and CDR2: SGHTA and FQGNSA. Trimming removed 5 bases at V and 5 bases at J, with 24 bases between.